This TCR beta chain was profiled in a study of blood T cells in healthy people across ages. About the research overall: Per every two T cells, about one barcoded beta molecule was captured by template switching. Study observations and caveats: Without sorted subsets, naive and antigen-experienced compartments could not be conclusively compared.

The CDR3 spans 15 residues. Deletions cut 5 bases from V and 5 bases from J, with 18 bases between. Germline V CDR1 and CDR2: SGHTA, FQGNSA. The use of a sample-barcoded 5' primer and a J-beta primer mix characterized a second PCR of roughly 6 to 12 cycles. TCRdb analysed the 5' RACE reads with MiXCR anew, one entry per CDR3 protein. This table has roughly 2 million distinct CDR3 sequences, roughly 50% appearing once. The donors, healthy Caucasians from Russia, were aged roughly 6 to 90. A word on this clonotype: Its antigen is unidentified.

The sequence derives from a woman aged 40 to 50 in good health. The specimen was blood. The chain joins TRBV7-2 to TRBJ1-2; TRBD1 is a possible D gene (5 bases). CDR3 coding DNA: TGTGCCAGCAGCCCGTCGGGGGTGGTTCTTTATGGCTACACCTTC. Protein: CASSPSGVVLYGYTF.